This TCR beta chain is drawn from a study of blood T cell repertoires in COVID-19. Sequencing was performed with immunoSEQ multiplex PCR; in TCRdb, only in-frame clones are kept and a portion is missing. Altogether roughly 180,000 clones are present, 83% being singletons, with the ten largest covering 4.4%. The CDR3 extends over 14 amino acids. Trimming cost V 6 bases and J 4 bases, with 15 bases left between them. The V gene's germline CDR1 is KGHSH and CDR2 LQKENI. This chain connects TRBV18 to TRBJ1-2; perhaps TRBD1 as D (5 bases). Input material: PBMCs or T cells enriched from blood (not recorded which). This TCR was sampled from a woman in her forties or fifties who had recovered from COVID-19. The CDR3 loop reads CASSPGDSGYGYTF. CDR3 DNA sequence: TGTGCCAGCTCCCCCGGGGACTCCGGCTATGGCTACACCTTC.